A selection of T cell receptor beta chains follows, all from one sample in a study of CD8+ T cells in alopecia areata. Measured with immunoSEQ multiplex PCR; TCRdb has only the in-frame clones, and not every one. Of about 150,000 clones listed, about 87% are singletons. This specimen consisted of CD8+ T cells sorted from blood, obtained at week 0. The receptors shown here come from a human donor with alopecia areata. The CDR3 runs from the conserved cysteine through the conserved F or W. Each record gives: J gene, D gene, clone size, V gene, CDR3 length, CDR3 DNA, CDR3 protein. A D gene is named only where the DNA matches it firmly. Size is stated for part of the rows, as once, few or many counts, or as a class when the clone is expanded.

J: TRBJ2-1
D: NA
size: NA
V: TRBV6-5
length: 14
DNA: TGTGCCAGCAGTTACGGGCAACTGATCCATGAGCAGTTCTTC
CDR3: CASSYGQLIHEQFF

J: TRBJ2-5
D: TRBD1
size: NA
V: TRBV5-1
length: 15
DNA: TGCGCCAGCAGCTTCGACAGGGAGATACAAGAGACCCAGTACTTC
CDR3: CASSFDREIQETQYF

J: TRBJ2-7
D: TRBD1
size: NA
V: TRBV27
length: 13
DNA: TGTGCCAGCAGCCCGGGACAGGGTTACGAGCAGTACTTC
CDR3: CASSPGQGYEQYF

J: TRBJ2-7
D: TRBD2
size: NA
V: TRBV4-2
length: 15
DNA: TGTGCCAGCAGCGAAAATAGCGGGGGTCGCTACGAGCAGTACTTC
CDR3: CASSENSGGRYEQYF

J: TRBJ1-1
D: NA
size: few
V: TRBV6-5
length: 14
DNA: TGTGCCAGCAGTCCCGGGACGGCGAACACTGAAGCTTTCTTT
CDR3: CASSPGTANTEAFF

J: TRBJ2-2
D: TRBD1
size: NA
V: TRBV29-1
length: 13
DNA: TGCAGCGTTGGGACAGGGGGCCACGGGGAGCTGTTTTTT
CDR3: CSVGTGGHGELFF

J: TRBJ2-7
D: NA
size: NA
V: TRBV18
length: 13
DNA: TGTGCCAGCTCACCAAGAGGGTCTGACGAGCAGTACTTC
CDR3: CASSPRGSDEQYF

J: TRBJ2-7
D: NA
size: NA
V: TRBV7-8
length: 16
DNA: TGTGCCAGCAGCTTAGGCCCCCACAGTACTCCCTACGAGCAGTACTTC
CDR3: CASSLGPHSTPYEQYF

J: TRBJ2-1
D: NA
size: NA
V: TRBV11-2
length: 15
DNA: TGTGCCAGCAGCTTAGATTCGGGGTCCGGCAATGAGCAGTTCTTC
CDR3: CASSLDSGSGNEQFF

J: TRBJ1-2
D: NA
size: NA
V: TRBV27
length: 13
DNA: TGTGCCAGCACCTATTATACGGGTTATGGCTACACCTTC
CDR3: CASTYYTGYGYTF

J: TRBJ2-5
D: TRBD1
size: once
V: TRBV12-5
length: 18
DNA: TGTGCTAGTGGTTTGCTCATAGACCGGGACAGGGAGCCGGAGACCCAGTACTTC
CDR3: CASGLLIDRDREPETQYF

J: TRBJ2-1
D: TRBD2
size: once
V: TRBV27
length: 16
DNA: TGTGCCAGCAGTGTTGGGACTAGCGGGAGTGGGAATGAGCAGTTCTTC
CDR3: CASSVGTSGSGNEQFF

J: TRBJ1-5
D: TRBD1
size: NA
V: TRBV7-6
length: 14
DNA: TGTGCCAGCAGCTTAGGGACAGGGACTCAGCCCCAGCATTTT
CDR3: CASSLGTGTQPQHF

J: TRBJ2-3
D: NA
size: once
V: TRBV2
length: 17
DNA: TGTGCCAGCAGGACTACGGGGGCCCGGGCTGGCACAGATACGCAGTATTTT
CDR3: CASRTTGARAGTDTQYF